These 14 T cell receptor beta chains were sequenced from one sample in a study of cytomegalovirus exposure and HLA in healthy donors. The PCR had 60 Vbeta and 13 Jbeta primers. Some clones are missing from TCRdb's copy, which holds only in-frame ones; the method was immunoSEQ multiplex PCR. The sample includes about 110,000 clones, approximately 79% of them seen just once. The sequencing input was PBMCs. The receptors were sampled from a man younger than 30 in good health and CMV-seronegative.

This clone was seen more than once but under ten times. Other DNA sequences in this sample translate to the same CDR3. The rearrangement joins TRBV5-1 to TRBJ2-3, with 9 positions matching TRBD2. Trimming cost V 2 bases and J 1 base; bases outside gene matches: 2. Germline lookup yields CDR1 SGHRS and CDR2 YFSETQ. The CDR3 extends over 15 amino acids. The CDR3 nucleotides read TGCGCCAGCAGCTTCTTAGCGGGGGGCACAGATACGCAGTATTTT. The encoded protein is CASSFLAGGTDTQYF.

The chain carries TRBV7-9 and TRBJ2-3, with a weak D call TRBD1 (6 bases). The V end lost 4 bases, the J end lost 4 bases, and 9 bases lay between the germline ends. Germline loops: CDR1 SEHNR, CDR2 FQNEAQ (reference sequence). CDR3 length equals 13 residues. The chain's CDR3 is CASSSQGSDTQYF. CDR3 nucleotide sequence: TGTGCCAGCAGCTCACAGGGATCAGATACGCAGTATTTT.

This rearrangement joins TRBV7-9 to TRBJ2-3, with D hard to call. This CDR3 spans 13 amino acids. Germline CDR1 reads SEHNR; CDR2 reads FQNEAQ (reference sequence). V lost 1 base, J lost 4 bases, and 6 bases lay in between. CDR3 nucleotide sequence: TGTGCCAGCAGCTTAGGTGGGCCAGATACGCAGTATTTT. This codes for CASSLGGPDTQYF. The entire variable domain, with the rest obtained from reference TRBV7-9 and TRBJ2-3, is as follows: DTGVSQNPRHKITKRGQNVTFRCDPISEHNRLYWYRQTLGQGPEFLTYFQNEAQLEKSRLLSDRFSAERPKGSFSTLEIQRTEQGDSAMYLCASSLGGPDTQYFGPGTRLTVL.

The genes are TRBV29-1 and TRBJ2-7, with 7 bases identical to TRBD2. Trimming at V came to 3 bases and at J to 4 bases, leaving 6 bases not matched to a gene. The CDR3 length is 13 residues. CDR1 SQVTM and CDR2 ANQGSEA come from the germline V gene. DNA of the CDR3: TGCAGCGTTGACGGCGGGGGAATATACGAGCAGTACTTC. Translating it yields CSVDGGGIYEQYF.

This chain links TRBV6-4 with TRBJ1-6; 11 bases are shared with TRBD1. V was pared by 6 bases and J by 4 bases, with 5 bases of the junction left unmatched. CDR1 MRHNA and CDR2 SNTAGT come from the germline V gene. The CDR3 consists of 16 residues. The CDR3 nucleotides are TGTGCCAGCAGAGGACAGGGGGCAGATTATAATTCACCCCTCCACTTT. This translates into CASRGQGADYNSPLHF.

V and J are TRBV7-9 and TRBJ1-1; the match to TRBD1 covers 9 bases. V was pared by 1 base and J by 5 bases, with 8 bases of the junction left unmatched. CDR3 size: 16 residues. CDR1 is SEHNR and CDR2 is FQNEAQ in the germline V gene (reference sequence). CDR3 in DNA: TGTGCCAGCAGCTTAGGGGGACAGGGCCCGCAGACTGAAGCTTTCTTT. It specifies CASSLGGQGPQTEAFF. The variable domain in full, completed from reference TRBV7-9 and TRBJ1-1, reads DTGVSQNPRHKITKRGQNVTFRCDPISEHNRLYWYRQTLGQGPEFLTYFQNEAQLEKSRLLSDRFSAERPKGSFSTLEIQRTEQGDSAMYLCASSLGGQGPQTEAFFGQGTRLTVV.

The V and J genes are TRBV6-5 and TRBJ1-3; D perhaps matches TRBD1 (5 bases). V lost 6 bases to trimming and J lost 14 bases, with 20 bases between them. Germline V gene data show CDR1 as MNHEY and CDR2 as SVGAGI. The CDR3 covers 13 residues. The CDR3 region is CASSPRQLAAVYF. CDR3 bases: TGTGCCAGCAGCCCAAGACAGCTCGCTGCCGTATATTTT.

The chain links TRBV5-1 to TRBJ2-1, with 12 positions matching TRBD2. This CDR3 spans 15 amino acids. Germline V gives CDR1 SGHRS, CDR2 YFSETQ. Unmatched junction bases numbered 1, after V lost 1 base and J lost 5 bases. CDR3 nucleotides: TGCGCCAGCAGCTTGAGGACTAGCGGGGACAATGAGCAGTTCTTC. As protein: CASSLRTSGDNEQFF.

The V and J genes are TRBV5-4 and TRBJ2-7, with a possible D match to TRBD1 (5 bases). The ends were cut back, 0 bases at V and 2 bases at J, with 12 bases in the middle. There are 15 residues in the CDR3. The germline V gene encodes CDR1 SGHNT and CDR2 YYREEE (reference sequence). Written as DNA, the CDR3 is TGTGCCAGCAGCTTGGTAGGCAGGGCCCCCTACGAGCAGTACTTC. It is translated as CASSLVGRAPYEQYF. The variable domain in full, with the rest retrieved from reference TRBV5-4 and TRBJ2-7, is ETGVTQSPTHLIKTRGQQVTLRCSSQSGHNTVSWYQQALGQGPQFIFQYYREEENGRGNFPPRFSGLQFPNYSSELNVNALELDDSALYLCASSLVGRAPYEQYFGPGTRLTVT.

V is TRBV4-1 and J is TRBJ2-5, with a weak D call TRBD1 (6 bases). The DNA end favors TRBJ2-7, so the J call may be wrong. This CDR3 has 13 residues. Germline CDR1 is MGHRA and CDR2 is YSYEKL. For the CDR3, the DNA is TGCGCCAGCAGCGCCCCAGGGGATCCCGAGCAGTACTTC. The encoded protein is CASSAPGDPEQYF.

This chain uses TRBV27 with TRBJ1-1, with TRBD1 identical over 10 bases. J was trimmed by 3 bases and V by 8 bases; bases with no gene match: 3. The CDR3 extends over 13 amino acids. Germline lookup yields CDR1 MNHEY and CDR2 SMNVEV (reference sequence). The CDR3 DNA reads as TGTGCCAGCGGGGGACAGGGGCACACTGAAGCTTTCTTT. Residues: CASGGQGHTEAFF.

V gene TRBV7-2 combines with J gene TRBJ2-1; the match to TRBD2 covers 14 bases. This CDR3 comprises 18 residues. The V gene's germline CDR1 is SGHTA and CDR2 FQGNSA. With V trimmed by 5 bases and J by 2 bases, 8 bases remained unmatched. CDR3 in DNA: TGTGCCAGCAGCGCCCCGGGACTAGCGGGGGCAACCTACAATGAGCAGTTCTTC. Translation gives CASSAPGLAGATYNEQFF.

The chain employs TRBV7-2 and TRBJ2-3; possibly TRBD2 for D (6 bases). In germline, CDR1 is SGHTA, CDR2 FQGNSA. This CDR3 contains 16 residues. Trimming cost V 1 base and J 2 bases, with 13 bases left between them. The CDR3 coding sequence is TGTGCCAGCAGCTTAGGGGTTAGCGGAGCCACAGATACGCAGTATTTT. Translated, it gives CASSLGVSGATDTQYF.

The genes are TRBV4-2 and TRBJ1-4; 9 bases match TRBD1. CDR1 is LGHNA and CDR2 is YNFKEQ in the germline V gene. CDR3 length: 16 amino acids. J lost 5 bases, V lost 0 bases, and 4 bases had no gene match. DNA of the CDR3: TGTGCCAGCAGCCAAGAAAGCACAGGGGGCAATGAAAAACTGTTTTTT. Translating gives CASSQESTGGNEKLFF.